This T cell receptor beta chain stems from a study of PD-L1 blockade in urothelial cancer. Germline V CDR1 and CDR2: MNHEY, SVGAGI. With 4 bases clipped from V and 7 bases from J, the junction kept 5 bases outside the gene matches. This CDR3 comprises 14 residues. Generated by immunoSEQ multiplex PCR, the TCRdb table keeps only in-frame clones and is missing some. The repertoire has about 51,000 clones, about 86% of them found once; the top ten carry roughly 17%. This receptor was identified in a man in his 60s with urothelial cancer. The rearrangement uses TRBV6-5 and TRBJ1-4; 8 nucleotides line up with TRBD1. The sample consisted of PBMCs, taken around atezolizumab (anti-PD-L1) treatment. In DNA form, the CDR3 reads TGTGCCAGCAGTTCCGACAGGGGAAGTGAAAAACTGTTTTTT. It encodes CASSSDRGSEKLFF.